The 30 T cell receptor beta chains below come from one sample, sequenced in a study of tumor-infiltrating lymphocytes in localized non-small cell lung cancer. Method: immunoSEQ multiplex PCR; TCRdb's copy keeps in-frame clones and lacks some. The sample shows about 13,000 clones, approximately 62% of them seen only once. The sequenced sample consisted of uninvolved lung tissue not adjacent to the tumor. Source of these receptors: a human donor with non-small cell lung cancer.

This sequence joins TRBV28 and TRBJ1-2; tentatively, D is TRBD1 (6 bases). Germline-derived CDR1 and CDR2 are MDHEN and SYDVKM. The CDR3 is 16 residues long. V lost 5 bases, J lost 8 bases, and 24 bases lay in between. The CDR3 region has the DNA TGTGCCAGCAGTGCCGACGGCGGGGGCAGTACGTACGGCTACACCTTC. Its translation is CASSADGGGSTYGYTF.

The chain employs TRBV29-1 and TRBJ1-5; tentative D call: TRBD1 (5 bases). Germline V gene lookup returns CDR1 SQVTM and CDR2 ANQGSEA. The ends were cut back, 1 base at V and 4 bases at J, with 8 bases in the middle. This CDR3 comprises 13 residues. CDR3 sequence reads: CSVEAGGNQPQHF. CDR3 nucleotides: TGCAGCGTTGAAGCTGGGGGGAATCAGCCCCAGCATTTT.

This chain joins TRBV6-5 and TRBJ2-1; D is undetermined. The CDR3 runs to 13 residues. Germline V lookup: CDR1 MNHEY, CDR2 SVGAGI. Trimming took off 5 bases at V and 0 bases at J, with 5 bases between the two ends. The CDR3 loop reads CASSPFSYNEQFF. CDR3 sequence (DNA): TGTGCCAGCAGTCCCTTCTCCTACAATGAGCAGTTCTTC.

This clone occurred once. The chain couples TRBV6-4 to TRBJ2-7; 12 bases agree with TRBD1. CDR1 and CDR2 (germline): MRHNA, SNTAGT. The CDR3 sequence is 16 residues long. After removal of 2 bases from V and 2 bases from J, the junction contained 4 bases not matched to a gene. CDR3 sequence reads: CASSDDRDRGPYEQYV. The DNA for the CDR3 is TGTGCCAGCAGTGACGACCGGGACAGGGGGCCCTACGAGCAGTACGTC.

CDR3 nucleotides: TGTGCCAGCAGTTTACCACCGGGGCGGGGGGTGCGGGCAGATACGCAGTATTTT. Encoded protein: CASSLPPGRGVRADTQYF. This chain joins TRBV28 and TRBJ2-3; 8 nucleotides line up with TRBD2. CDR1 and CDR2 (germline): MDHEN, SYDVKM. Trimming took 2 bases from V and 4 from J; bases not matched to a gene: 14. The CDR3 has 18 amino acids.

The chain carries TRBV7-2 and TRBJ2-1; D gene ambiguous. V was clipped by 5 bases and J by 4 bases, with 9 bases between them. The CDR3 is made up of 13 amino acids. The germline CDR1 and CDR2 sequences are SGHTA and FQGNSA. CDR3 DNA: TGTGCCAGCAGCGCCCGCAATTACAATGAGCAGTTCTTC. Its translation is CASSARNYNEQFF.

This clone has a single count. The chain uses TRBV5-5 and TRBJ2-2; D not resolved. With 9 bases removed from V and 3 bases from J, the gap between germline ends came to 12 bases. There are 13 residues in the CDR3. Germline values: CDR1 SGHKS, CDR2 YYEKEE (reference sequence). CDR3 nucleotides: TGTGCCACCCGGCCATCTCACACCGGGGAGCTGTTTTTT. Its protein is CATRPSHTGELFF.

The chain carries TRBV27 and TRBJ2-7, with D unclear. There are 15 residues in the CDR3. Germline V CDR1 and CDR2: MNHEY, SMNVEV (reference sequence). The V gene lost 2 bases and the J gene lost 1 base, with 12 bases spanning the gap. CDR3 sequence: CASSLRAGRSYEQYF. CDR3 nucleotides: TGTGCCAGCAGTTTACGCGCAGGACGATCCTACGAGCAGTACTTC.

This clone was counted between two and nine times. This rearrangement joins TRBV9 to TRBJ1-5; 9 bases match TRBD1. Germline loops: CDR1 SGDLS, CDR2 YYNGEE. CDR3 length: 17 residues. Unmatched junction bases numbered 9, after V lost 5 bases and J lost 0 bases. The CDR3 sequence is CASSPGQGFYSNQPQHF. CDR3 DNA sequence: TGTGCCAGCAGTCCGGGACAGGGCTTTTATAGCAATCAGCCCCAGCATTTT.

This clone was observed a few times. This rearrangement joins TRBV7-2 to TRBJ1-1, with 7 bases matching TRBD1. Looked up from germline, CDR1 is SGHTA and CDR2 is FQGNSA. V lost 5 bases, J lost 5 bases, and 8 bases stayed unmatched. The length of the CDR3 is 14 residues. The CDR3 loop reads CASSPRQGRTEAFF. CDR3 sequence (DNA): TGTGCCAGCAGCCCAAGACAGGGAAGAACTGAAGCTTTCTTT.

The V call is TRBV7-6, the J call TRBJ2-3, with D possibly matching TRBD1 (5 bases). V was clipped by 7 bases and J by 6 bases, with 14 bases between them. CDR3 length: 13 residues. Germline V gene lookup returns CDR1 SGHVS and CDR2 FNYEAQ. The CDR3 DNA reads TGTGCCAGCACCCAAAGGGCAGGGGATACGCAGTATTTT. Protein sequence: CASTQRAGDTQYF.

The chain is built from TRBV6-5 and TRBJ1-4, with TRBD1 identical over 10 bases. The CDR3 loop spans 15 amino acids. With V trimmed by 2 bases and J by 7 bases, 4 bases remained unmatched. Germline V lookup: CDR1 MNHEY, CDR2 SVGAGI. The CDR3 sequence is CASSYGTGVGEKLFF. CDR3 in DNA: TGTGCCAGCAGTTACGGGACAGGGGTTGGTGAAAAACTGTTTTTT.

CDR3 in amino acids: CASSQGDTGVEEKLFF. CDR3 in DNA: TGTGCCAGCAGCCAAGGGGACACAGGGGTGGAGGAAAAACTGTTTTTT. V gene TRBV4-2 combines with J gene TRBJ1-4, with 7 bases identical to TRBD1. Losses at the gene ends were 1 base for V and 8 bases for J; bases not matched to a gene: 10. The germline V gene encodes CDR1 LGHNA and CDR2 YNFKEQ. The CDR3 has 16 amino acids.

The V gene is TRBV10-3, the J gene TRBJ1-3; 7 nucleotides line up with TRBD1. The CDR3 contains 14 residues. The V and J ends lost 4 bases and 8 bases, in that order; junction bases with no gene match: 8. CDR1 ENHRY and CDR2 SYGVKD come from the germline V gene. For the CDR3, the DNA is TGTGCCATCAGTGGGCAGACAGGGCCGGACACCATATATTTT. This codes for CAISGQTGPDTIYF.

The rearrangement uses TRBV11-3 and TRBJ2-7, with 8 bases fitting TRBD2. The CDR3 is 15 amino acids. Per germline, CDR1 SGHNT and CDR2 YENEEA. Trimming took 6 bases from V and 0 from J; bases not matched to a gene: 7. CDR3 sequence reads: CASSLGGETSYEQYF. Here the CDR3 DNA reads TGTGCCAGCAGTCTCGGGGGGGAAACCTCCTACGAGCAGTACTTC.

This clone showed up just a few times. The rearrangement links TRBV6-5 to TRBJ1-4; D not certain. Trimming left V 0 bases short and J 8 bases short, with 13 bases between. Germline V gene sequence: CDR1 MNHEY, CDR2 SVGAGI. The CDR3 sequence is 15 residues long. In nucleotides, the CDR3 is TGTGCCAGCAGTTACTCGTTCGTATCTCAGGAAAAACTGTTTTTT. Encoded protein: CASSYSFVSQEKLFF.

The chain uses TRBV5-6 and TRBJ2-2, with D possibly being TRBD1 or TRBD2 (5 bases each). CDR1 is SGHDT and CDR2 is YYEEEE in the germline V gene. V dropped 0 bases and J dropped 4 bases, with 7 bases sitting between them. The CDR3 contains 14 residues. The CDR3 nucleotides are TGTGCCAGCAGCTTGGGAGGGGTCACCGGGGAGCTGTTTTTT. Amino acids: CASSLGGVTGELFF.

Concerning this clone itself: A read error may produce the germline difference seen at one junction end. V gene TRBV29-1 combines with J gene TRBJ2-3; no clear D gene. The CDR3 is made up of 15 amino acids. The germline V gene encodes CDR1 SQVTM and CDR2 ANQGSEA. The CDR3 sequence is CSVQDGLYDTDTQYF. CDR3 nucleotide sequence: TGCAGCGTTCAAGACGGTCTTTATGACACAGATACGCAGTATTTT.

The CDR3 loop is CASSGSLAGLQETQYF. CDR3 in DNA: TGTGCCAGCAGCGGATCACTAGCGGGGCTTCAAGAGACCCAGTACTTC. This rearrangement joins TRBV5-4 to TRBJ2-5; 10 nucleotides agree with TRBD2. The length of the CDR3 is 16 residues. The junction had 8 bases not matched to a gene; V was cut back by 4 bases and J by 2 bases. Looked up from germline, CDR1 is SGHNT and CDR2 is YYREEE (reference sequence).

This chain's CDR3 is CASSHPGGYRTINTEAFF. The CDR3 DNA follows: TGCGCCAGCAGCCACCCGGGTGGATACAGGACGATCAACACTGAAGCTTTCTTT. V is TRBV4-1 and J is TRBJ1-1, with D perhaps matching TRBD1 (5 bases). The germline CDR1 and CDR2 sequences are MGHRA and YSYEKL. The CDR3 loop spans 18 amino acids. V was cut by 3 bases and J by 2 bases, with 22 bases left in between.

The CDR3 loop is CASSPSDTPVYADTQYF. CDR3 sequence (DNA): TGTGCCAGCAGTCCGTCTGACACCCCAGTTTATGCGGATACGCAGTATTTT. The V call is TRBV25-1, the J call TRBJ2-3; D gene uncertain. This CDR3 is 17 amino acids long. The V gene's germline CDR1 is MGHDK and CDR2 SYGVNS. V dropped 5 bases and J dropped 6 bases, with 24 bases sitting between them.

The chain employs TRBV25-1 and TRBJ1-1; a possible D gene is TRBD1 (5 bases). CDR1 and CDR2 (germline): MGHDK, SYGVNS. Trimming pared 6 bases from V and 2 bases from J, leaving 13 bases between. The CDR3 has 14 residues. The CDR3 is CASSPRQFNTEAFF. The CDR3, as DNA: TGTGCCAGCAGCCCGAGACAGTTTAACACTGAAGCTTTCTTT.

V gene TRBV7-7 combines with J gene TRBJ1-1, with a tentative D call TRBD1 (5 bases). The CDR3 totals 14 residues. Germline V gene data show CDR1 as SSHAT and CDR2 as FNYEAQ (reference sequence). The ends were cut back, 4 bases at V and 4 bases at J, with 13 bases in the middle. CDR3 sequence (DNA): TGTGCCAGCAGCTCGGGACCCGGCAGCACTGAAGCTTTCTTT. It specifies CASSSGPGSTEAFF.

This chain connects TRBV5-1 to TRBJ2-3; no definite D call. The CDR3 spans 14 residues. V lost 4 bases, J lost 1 base, and 10 bases lay in between. Germline V lookup: CDR1 SGHRS, CDR2 YFSETQ. CDR3: CASSPPVGTDTQYF. CDR3 nucleotides: TGCGCCAGCAGCCCCCCGGTTGGCACAGATACGCAGTATTTT. Full variable domain (missing parts from reference TRBV5-1 and TRBJ2-3): KAGVTQTPRYLIKTRGQQVTLSCSPISGHRSVSWYQQTPGQGLQFLFEYFSETQRNKGNFPGRFSGRQFSNSRSEMNVSTLELGDSALYLCASSPPVGTDTQYFGPGTRLTVL.

This clone showed up just a few times. This chain links TRBV5-1 with TRBJ1-4, with TRBD1 matching 10 bases. Trimming took 4 bases from V and 6 from J; bases not matched to a gene: 3. CDR3 length: 14 residues. Germline V gene data show CDR1 as SGHRS and CDR2 as YFSETQ. The chain's CDR3 is CASSRQGADEKLFF. CDR3 in DNA: TGCGCCAGCAGCCGACAGGGGGCCGATGAAAAACTGTTTTTT.

The chain links TRBV7-2 to TRBJ1-4, with D possibly matching TRBD1 (6 bases). The germline V and J ends were trimmed by 1 base and 3 bases, with 6 bases remaining between them. The length of the CDR3 is 14 residues. Germline assignment: CDR1 SGHTA and CDR2 FQGNSA. In nucleotides, the CDR3 is TGTGCCAGCAGCTTAGGGACAGCTAATGAAAAACTGTTTTTT. It translates to CASSLGTANEKLFF.

CDR3 sequence (DNA): TGTGCCAGCTCACCACCGGCGAACACTGAAGCTTTCTTT. Translation gives CASSPPANTEAFF. The V call is TRBV18, the J call TRBJ1-1, with D uncertain. The V gene's germline CDR1 is KGHSH and CDR2 LQKENI. The ends were cut back, 0 bases at V and 1 base at J, with 3 bases in the middle. The CDR3 is made up of 13 amino acids.

This clone was seen only a few times. The V call is TRBV15, the J call TRBJ1-2; 8 bases align to TRBD1. This CDR3 spans 13 amino acids. Trimming at V came to 3 bases and at J to 8 bases, leaving 5 bases not matched to a gene. CDR1 and CDR2 (germline): LNHNV, YYDKDF (reference sequence). As DNA, the CDR3 is TGTGCCACCAGCAGCAGGACAGGGTCCGGCTACACCTTC. It specifies CATSSRTGSGYTF.

This chain links TRBV6-5 with TRBJ2-5, with 15 bases aligning to TRBD2. With 11 bases clipped from V and 7 bases from J, the junction kept 5 bases outside the gene matches. The CDR3 consists of 13 residues. Germline values: CDR1 MNHEY, CDR2 SVGAGI. DNA for the CDR3: TGTGCCGGCTGGACTAGCGGGGGGGGGACCCAGTACTTC. Translating it yields CAGWTSGGGTQYF.

V usage is TRBV11-3 and J usage is TRBJ2-1; the D is unclear. The V gene's germline CDR1 is SGHNT and CDR2 YENEEA. The V and J ends lost 5 bases and 10 bases respectively, with 18 bases between them. The CDR3 is 14 amino acids. The DNA for the CDR3 is TGTGCCAGCAGCCTAGGGTCACAGCCGGAGGAGCAGTTCTTC. It encodes CASSLGSQPEEQFF.